Given below is one T cell receptor beta chain in context. Between the trimmed V and J ends, which lost 0 bases and 0 bases, there was a span of 6 bases. CDR3 size: 15 residues. Germline V gene lookup returns CDR1 MGHRA and CDR2 YSYEKL. Constant-segment primers and 5'RACE yielded cDNA libraries for TCR alpha and TCR beta, each carrying sample barcodes and UMIs. TCRdb re-derived calls from the 5' RACE reads in MiXCR, one entry per CDR3 protein. In the table there are more than 150,000 distinct CDR3 sequences, about a fifth of which are singletons. This sample is part of a study of T-cell memory formation after mild COVID-19. Background on the study: Each donor largely had its own TCR clusters.

Sequenced material: PBMCs or a T cell subset sorted from them (not recorded which). The rearrangement links TRBV4-1 to TRBJ2-1, with no clear D. This TCR was sampled from an adult woman who had mild COVID-19 (a few samples of this study predate the infection). Cell type and time point are not known. The CDR3 nucleotides read TGCGCCAGCAGCCAAGATCAGAGCTCCTACAATGAGCAGTTCTTC. The encoded protein is CASSQDQSSYNEQFF.